A selection of T cell receptor beta chains follows, all from one sample in a study of blood T cells in healthy people across ages. One entry per CDR3 protein results from TCRdb running MiXCR on the 5' RACE reads. The sample lists hundreds of thousands of distinct CDR3 sequences, 20% to 25% occurring once. Input material: blood. These receptors were obtained from a man in his 70s in good health. Each CDR3 is given with its conserved first and last residue. The order of the fields is J gene, V gene, clone size, D gene, CDR3 protein, CDR3 DNA. A D gene is named only where the DNA matches it firmly. Not every row has a clone size; where given, it reads once, few, many or a size class.

TRBJ2-7 | TRBV20-1 | few | TRBD1 | CSARPGQAYEQYF | TGCAGTGCTAGACCGGGACAGGCGTACGAGCAGTACTTC
TRBJ1-3 | TRBV7-6 | few | NA | CASSLGLPGSGSGNTIYF | TGTGCCAGCAGCTTGGGGCTCCCGGGGAGTGGGTCTGGAAACACCATATATTTT
TRBJ2-1 | TRBV12-3/TRBV12-4 | many | TRBD2 | CASSWRGGSYNEQFF | TGTGCCAGCAGTTGGCGCGGGGGTTCCTACAATGAGCAGTTCTTC
TRBJ2-1 | TRBV29-1 | few | NA | CSVARHNEQFF | TGCAGCGTTGCCAGGCACAATGAGCAGTTCTTC
TRBJ2-6 | TRBV24-1 | NA | NA | CATSDAPQSVSGANVLTF | TGTGCCACCAGTGATGCACCCCAGTCTGTCTCTGGGGCCAACGTCCTGACTTTC
TRBJ2-3 | TRBV6-2/TRBV6-3 | NA | NA | CASSSLPGRTSTDTQYF | TGTGCCAGCAGTTCCCTTCCGGGGCGAACAAGCACAGATACGCAGTATTTT
TRBJ2-3 | TRBV7-2 | NA | NA | CASSLDPVDTQYF | TGTGCCAGCAGCTTAGACCCGGTCGATACGCAGTATTTT
TRBJ1-1 | TRBV5-1 | NA | NA | CASSLAAQVPNTEAFF | TGCGCCAGCAGCTTGGCGGCGCAGGTCCCGAACACTGAAGCTTTCTTT
TRBJ1-2 | TRBV6-1 | NA | NA | CASSPWIQGWIGYTF | TGTGCCAGCAGCCCTTGGATTCAGGGCTGGATTGGCTACACCTTC
TRBJ1-2 | TRBV11-2 | NA | NA | CASRQDLNTYGYTF | TGTGCCAGCAGACAGGACTTAAACACCTATGGCTACACCTTC
TRBJ2-3 | TRBV20-1 | few | NA | CSATQGTFPDTQYF | TGCAGTGCTACCCAGGGGACTTTCCCAGATACGCAGTATTTT
TRBJ1-1 | TRBV7-9 | few | NA | CASSPSRENTEAFF | TGTGCCAGCAGCCCTTCCAGAGAGAACACTGAAGCTTTCTTT
TRBJ1-1 | TRBV18 | NA | NA | CASSPWVRGEGEAFF | TGTGCCAGCTCACCATGGGTCAGGGGAGAGGGTGAAGCTTTCTTT
TRBJ1-2 | TRBV12-3/TRBV12-4 | NA | NA | CASSLPRPYGYTF | TGTGCCAGCAGTTTACCGCGGCCCTATGGCTACACCTTC
TRBJ2-5 | TRBV9 | NA | NA | CASSLHGSGETQYF | TGTGCCAGCAGCCTTCACGGGAGCGGGGAGACCCAGTACTTC
TRBJ1-5 | TRBV15 | few | TRBD1 | CATSRDPATGGNQPQHF | TGTGCCACCAGCAGAGATCCCGCAACAGGGGGCAATCAGCCCCAGCATTTT